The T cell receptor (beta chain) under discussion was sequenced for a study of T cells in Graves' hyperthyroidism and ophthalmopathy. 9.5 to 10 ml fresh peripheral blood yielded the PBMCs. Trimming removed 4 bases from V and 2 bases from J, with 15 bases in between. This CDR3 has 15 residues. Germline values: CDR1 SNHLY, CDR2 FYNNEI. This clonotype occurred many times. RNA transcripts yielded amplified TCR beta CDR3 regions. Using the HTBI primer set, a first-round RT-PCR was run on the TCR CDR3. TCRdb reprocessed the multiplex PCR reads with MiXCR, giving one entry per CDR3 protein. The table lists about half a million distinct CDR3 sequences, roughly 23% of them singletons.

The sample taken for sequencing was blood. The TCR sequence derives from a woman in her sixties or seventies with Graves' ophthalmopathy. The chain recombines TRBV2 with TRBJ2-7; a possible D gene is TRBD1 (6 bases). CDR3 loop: CASSASGATAYEQYF. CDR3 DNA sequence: TGTGCCAGCAGTGCGTCAGGGGCTACCGCCTACGAGCAGTACTTC.